Here is one TCR beta chain with its context. Its antigen remains unidentified. There are no base qualities to consult, and no much larger clone falls within one base. These data belong to a study of CD8 T cells in ankylosing spondylitis (dated by TCRdb to the late 2010s). Notes on the research overall: The study profiled T cell receptor beta repertoires in healthy donors and ankylosing spondylitis patients to find disease-linked TCR variants. The full study cohort comprised around 25 ankylosing spondylitis patients and 85 to 120 healthy donors. Peripheral blood samples were taken, and synovial fluid was additionally collected from ankylosing spondylitis patients. General findings and caveats noted by the study authors: The disease-linked clones were reported to be significantly enriched in matched synovial fluid samples from ankylosing spondylitis patients. A TCR beta motif of several highly homologous amino acid variants appeared characteristic of blood from ankylosing spondylitis patients. Some motif variants had previously been reported in the synovial fluid and blood of reactive arthritis patients, which suggests shared mechanisms of disease initiation. The disease-linked clones had a CD8+ phenotype and were found at relatively low frequencies in peripheral blood.

TCRdb records Illumina HiSeq 2500 as the sequencer. Quantitative 5'-RACE with molecular barcodes was used to prepare TCR beta libraries. Processing in the source paper ran as follows. Disease-linked TCR variants were identified with a new computational method built on a probabilistic model of VDJ rearrangement. TCRdb cleaned the public reads at Q25 with fastp, built clones with MiXCR and kept in-frame beta chains. Duplicate CDR3 protein sequences are folded into a single record with the most common DNA and genes. These V and J calls originate from TCRdb's pipeline instead of the authors' own analysis. A total of about 220,000 distinct CDR3 sequences appear in this sample, 18% of them only once. The ten largest clones add up to about 44% of the sample. The CDR3 runs 19 amino acids, cysteine and phenylalanine included. Here the CDR3 DNA is all that survives: 57 bases in frame from base 1. V gives up 0 bases and J gives up 0 bases, and the segment between their germline ends measures 18 bases. The germline V gene provides CDR1 LGHNA and CDR2 YNFKEQ.

The source material was blood, either unsorted or a sorted T cell fraction (not recorded which). Recombination joined TRBV4-2 with TRBJ1-3, with a weak D call of TRBD1 (5 bases match). The clonotype originates from a male donor with ankylosing spondylitis. CDR3 region: CASSQEVLVDSDSGNTIYF. The nucleotide sequence reads TGTGCCAGCAGCCAAGAAGTCCTGGTTGACAGTGACTCTGGAAACACCATATATTTT.